These 27 T cell receptor beta chains were sequenced from one sample in a study of T cells in Graves' hyperthyroidism and ophthalmopathy. RNA transcripts were the template for amplifying TCR beta CDR3 regions. The primer set for the first-round RT-PCR of the TCR CDR3 was HTBI. TCRdb re-derived calls from the multiplex PCR reads in MiXCR, one entry per CDR3 protein. The data hold approximately 590,000 distinct CDR3 sequences, with approximately 14% observed a single time. Sample: blood. All receptors come from a woman aged 25 to 39 with Graves' hyperthyroidism.

The chain has TRBV5-5 and TRBJ1-4; no clear D. Trimming took 1 base from V and 7 from J, leaving 8 bases between them. Germline V gene sequence: CDR1 SGHKS, CDR2 YYEKEE (reference sequence). The CDR3 runs 13 residues. This chain's CDR3 is CASSLISSEKLFF. The CDR3 DNA reads as TGTGCCAGCAGCTTGATCTCTAGTGAAAAACTGTTTTTT.

There are a few counts of this clonotype. The chain has TRBV9 and TRBJ2-1; perhaps TRBD2 as D (6 bases). Germline CDR1 and CDR2: SGDLS and YYNGEE. The CDR3 is 16 residues long. V was shortened by 0 bases and J by 5 bases, with 15 bases between the two germline ends. This CDR3 is CASSVEGRRGNNEQFF. The DNA for the CDR3 is TGTGCCAGCAGCGTAGAGGGGAGGCGGGGCAACAATGAGCAGTTCTTC. Full variable domain (missing parts from reference TRBV9 and TRBJ2-1): DSGVTQTPKHLITATGQRVTLRCSPRSGDLSVYWYQQSLDQGLQFLIQYYNGEERAKGNILERFSAQQFPDLHSELNLSSLELGDSALYFCASSVEGRRGNNEQFFGPGTRLTVL.

This chain joins TRBV5-6 and TRBJ2-2; no definite D call. The CDR3 sequence is 14 residues long. CDR1 and CDR2 (germline): SGHDT, YYEEEE. V lost 6 bases and J 4 bases, leaving 13 bases between the germline ends. The CDR3 loop reads CASTAPSRTGELFF. The CDR3 DNA reads as TGTGCCAGCACTGCCCCGTCCCGCACCGGGGAGCTGTTTTTT.

At least ten counts were recorded for this clonotype. This chain links TRBV6-1 with TRBJ2-1; unclear D gene. Trimming took 3 bases from V and 4 from J, leaving 13 bases between them. Germline values: CDR1 MNHNS, CDR2 SASEGT. The CDR3 covers 15 residues. The CDR3: CASSDGQTAYNEQFF. The DNA for the CDR3 is TGTGCCAGCAGTGATGGCCAGACGGCATACAATGAGCAGTTCTTC.

Ten or more counts support this clonotype. The chain combines TRBV28 with TRBJ1-5; D is unclear. Per germline, CDR1 MDHEN and CDR2 SYDVKM. The CDR3 consists of 13 residues. V lost 3 bases to trimming and J lost 7 bases, with 10 bases between them. The CDR3 region is CASSFGVWQPQHF. The CDR3, as DNA: TGTGCCAGCAGTTTCGGGGTTTGGCAGCCCCAGCATTTT. Variable domain in full (rest from reference TRBV28 and TRBJ1-5): DVKVTQSSRYLVKRTGEKVFLECVQDMDHENMFWYRQDPGLGLRLIYFSYDVKMKEKGDIPEGYSVSREKKERFSLILESASTNQTSMYLCASSFGVWQPQHFGDGTRLSIL.

This clonotype occurred a few times. The rearrangement uses TRBV18 and TRBJ2-5, with TRBD1 as a possible D gene (6 bases). Trimming shortened V by 3 bases and J by 5 bases, and 16 bases separated the two germline ends. The V gene's germline CDR1 is KGHSH and CDR2 LQKENI. This CDR3 is built from 15 residues. The CDR3 here is CASSPSTGLEETQYF. The CDR3, as DNA: TGTGCCAGCTCACCCTCAACAGGGTTGGAGGAGACCCAGTACTTC.

The sample holds a few counts of this clonotype. The chain recombines TRBV12-3 or TRBV12-4 with TRBJ1-1, with D unresolved. Deletions cut 0 bases from V and 1 base from J, with 9 bases between. The CDR3 totals 15 residues. CDR3 amino acids: CASSLALGENTEAFF. The CDR3 coding sequence is TGTGCCAGCAGTTTAGCGCTCGGGGAGAACACTGAAGCTTTCTTT.

This chain joins TRBV5-1 and TRBJ2-1; 7 positions agree with TRBD2. Trimming cost V 0 bases and J 4 bases; bases outside gene matches: 10. The CDR3 runs to 17 residues. The germline V gene encodes CDR1 SGHRS and CDR2 YFSETQ. In DNA form, the CDR3 reads TGCGCCAGCAGCTTGGTTGGTCTAGCGGAACTATACAATGAGCAGTTCTTC. Translated, it gives CASSLVGLAELYNEQFF. The full variable domain, in which reference TRBV5-1 and TRBJ2-1 provide the parts outside the CDR3, is KAGVTQTPRYLIKTRGQQVTLSCSPISGHRSVSWYQQTPGQGLQFLFEYFSETQRNKGNFPGRFSGRQFSNSRSEMNVSTLELGDSALYLCASSLVGLAELYNEQFFGPGTRLTVL.

The chain uses TRBV7-3 and TRBJ1-6; 7 bases are a match to TRBD1. V lost 4 bases, J lost 14 bases, and 8 bases stayed unmatched. Germline V gene sequence: CDR1 SGHTA, CDR2 FQGTGA. CDR3 length equals 13 residues. Written as DNA, the CDR3 is TGTGCCAGCAGCTCCGTGCCGGGACAGACCCTCCACTTT. This sequence encodes CASSSVPGQTLHF.

The V and J genes are TRBV15 and TRBJ2-2; no firm D call. Germline assignment: CDR1 LNHNV and CDR2 YYDKDF (reference sequence). The CDR3 spans 17 residues. V lost 0 bases to trimming and J lost 0 bases, with 11 bases between them. This CDR3 is CATSRDFGITNTGELFF. DNA of the CDR3: TGTGCCACCAGCAGAGATTTTGGGATTACGAACACCGGGGAGCTGTTTTTT.

This clonotype turned up a few times. The V call is TRBV12-5, the J call TRBJ1-2; D not certain. CDR1 LGHNT and CDR2 FRNRAP come from the germline V gene. The CDR3 is made up of 13 amino acids. Trimming pared 2 bases from V and 5 bases from J, leaving 9 bases between. CDR3: CASGLFQRYGYTF. The DNA of the CDR3 is TGTGCTAGTGGTTTGTTCCAGAGGTATGGCTACACCTTC.

The chain has TRBV3-1 and TRBJ1-3; TRBD1 aligns across 8 bases. J gave up 8 bases and V 4 bases, and 10 bases lay outside the gene matches. This CDR3 contains 15 residues. Germline values: CDR1 LGHDT, CDR2 YNNKEL (reference sequence). CDR3 in DNA: TGTGCCAGCAGCCCACCGGGACAGGAGGGCCACACCATATATTTT. Residues: CASSPPGQEGHTIYF.

This clonotype has a count of ten or more. The V and J genes are TRBV5-1 and TRBJ2-1; no definite D call. The germline CDR1 and CDR2 sequences are SGHRS and YFSETQ. CDR3 size: 13 residues. V lost 4 bases to trimming and J lost 5 bases, with 10 bases between them. DNA for the CDR3: TGCGCCAGCAGCATTATGACGGACAATGAGCAGTTCTTC. Residues: CASSIMTDNEQFF.

There are a few counts of this clonotype. J is TRBJ2-2 and V is TRBV7-8; D is undetermined. Trimming removed 6 bases from V and 1 base from J, with 12 bases in between. This CDR3 comprises 15 residues. Germline V gene lookup returns CDR1 SGHVS and CDR2 FQNEAQ. CDR3 nucleotide sequence: TGTGCCAGCAGTCCCGGAGCCGGGAACACCGGGGAGCTGTTTTTT. It translates to CASSPGAGNTGELFF.

This clonotype was counted only a few times. The rearrangement joins TRBV30 to TRBJ1-1; D perhaps matches TRBD1 (5 bases). Germline values: CDR1 GTSNPN, CDR2 SVGIG (reference sequence). The CDR3 spans 17 residues. The V end lost 0 bases, the J end lost 11 bases, and 28 bases lay between the germline ends. CDR3 nucleotides: TGTGCCTGGAGTGTAAACGGGTTCAGGGAAGGGGTTATTTGGGCTTTCTTT. This translates into CAWSVNGFREGVIWAFF.

The chain recombines TRBV11-2 with TRBJ2-2; D remains unclear. The CDR3 is 13 amino acids. Germline V lookup: CDR1 SGHAT, CDR2 FQNNGV. V lost 8 bases and J 10 bases, leaving 17 bases between the germline ends. In nucleotides, the CDR3 is TGTGCCAGCTTCTACCCCGACCACGTGGAGCTGTTTTTT. Protein: CASFYPDHVELFF.

This clonotype appeared many times. V usage is TRBV5-1 and J usage is TRBJ2-2, with 12 bases matching TRBD2. The CDR3 is 18 amino acids. The germline V gene encodes CDR1 SGHRS and CDR2 YFSETQ. The V gene end was trimmed by 4 bases and the J gene end by 7 bases; junction bases not matched to a gene: 14. CDR3 protein: CASSLDRLAGVRVGELFF. The CDR3 DNA follows: TGCGCCAGCAGCCTCGACAGACTAGCGGGAGTTCGTGTCGGGGAGCTGTTTTTT.

The chain uses TRBV6-2 or TRBV6-3 and TRBJ1-5; D is unresolved. Trimming removed 5 bases from V and 4 bases from J, with 9 bases in between. This CDR3 comprises 13 residues. CDR1 and CDR2 (germline): MNHEY, SVGEGT. DNA of the CDR3: TGTGCCAGCAGTAGGACTTATAATCAGCCCCAGCATTTT. Protein: CASSRTYNQPQHF.

This clonotype was found many times. The J gene is TRBJ1-2, the V gene TRBV28; perhaps TRBD1 as D (6 bases). The germline V gene encodes CDR1 MDHEN and CDR2 SYDVKM. The V end was cut by 2 bases, the J end by 8 bases, with 21 bases between. The CDR3 consists of 16 residues. The CDR3 loop reads CASSLIRRGQRDGYTF. The CDR3 nucleotides read TGTGCCAGCAGTTTAATCCGTCGGGGACAAAGAGACGGCTACACCTTC.

The V and J genes are TRBV6-1 and TRBJ2-1; possibly TRBD2 for D (6 bases). Trimming shortened V by 7 bases and J by 0 bases, and 13 bases separated the two germline ends. This CDR3 contains 15 residues. Germline-derived CDR1 and CDR2 are MNHNS and SASEGT. CDR3 nucleotides: TGTGCCAGCACCGAGGGCGGGAACTCCTACAATGAGCAGTTCTTC. It translates to CASTEGGNSYNEQFF.

The V and J genes are TRBV27 and TRBJ2-3; TRBD2 aligns across 11 bases. CDR1 MNHEY and CDR2 SMNVEV come from the germline V gene (reference sequence). V was clipped by 6 bases and J by 0 bases; unmatched bases: 26. There are 23 residues in the CDR3. CDR3 nucleotide sequence: TGTGCCAGCAGACTGAGGTCGAACCGGGACAGGGCATGGACTAGCGGGAGCACAGATACGCAGTATTTT. It yields the protein CASRLRSNRDRAWTSGSTDTQYF.

The chain couples TRBV20-1 to TRBJ2-3, with 10 bases matching TRBD2. Germline V gene data show CDR1 as DFQATT and CDR2 as SNEGSKA (reference sequence). The CDR3 contains 14 residues. J gave up 4 bases and V 6 bases, and 7 bases lay outside the gene matches. The DNA for the CDR3 is TGCAGTGCAAAGCGGGGGGGCAGCCCAGATACGCAGTATTTT. Translated, it gives CSAKRGGSPDTQYF.

V usage is TRBV28 and J usage is TRBJ1-6; 7 bases fit TRBD1. CDR3 length: 16 residues. In germline, CDR1 is MDHEN, CDR2 SYDVKM. J gave up 6 bases and V 6 bases, and 11 bases lay outside the gene matches. CDR3 in DNA: TGTGCCAGCAGCGCGACAGGGTTAGGGAGTAATTCACCCCTCCACTTT. It specifies CASSATGLGSNSPLHF.

This clonotype was seen only a few times. V usage is TRBV9 and J usage is TRBJ1-6; 7 nucleotides align to TRBD1. Germline lookup yields CDR1 SGDLS and CDR2 YYNGEE. Germline trimming cut 0 bases from V and 6 bases from J; bases unmatched to any gene: 3. The CDR3 is 15 amino acids. CDR3 DNA sequence: TGTGCCAGCAGCGTAGGCAGGGGGATTAATTCACCCCTCCACTTT. As protein: CASSVGRGINSPLHF.

This clonotype was counted many times. J is TRBJ2-3 and V is TRBV3-1; 7 nucleotides align to TRBD2. The CDR3 runs 16 residues. Germline-derived CDR1 and CDR2 are LGHDT and YNNKEL (reference sequence). Trimming took 6 bases from V and 2 from J; bases not matched to a gene: 11. CDR3 coding DNA: TGTGCCAGCAGTTTACAGCGGGATGGGCCCACAGATACGCAGTATTTT. Its protein is CASSLQRDGPTDTQYF.

This clonotype was seen ten or more times. The V gene is TRBV30, the J gene TRBJ1-1; 7 bases align to TRBD1. CDR3 size: 12 residues. The J segment lost 4 bases and the V segment lost 4 bases, leaving 3 bases of the junction unmatched. Germline-derived CDR1 and CDR2 are GTSNPN and SVGIG (reference sequence). The CDR3 DNA reads as TGTGCCTGGACTAGGGGGCCCACTGAAGCTTTCTTT. Translation: CAWTRGPTEAFF.

This clonotype has just a few counts. A much bigger clone sits one base away, suggesting this may be a read error. This chain uses TRBV2 with TRBJ2-1, with 7 bases that match TRBD2. The CDR3 spans 17 residues. CDR1 and CDR2 from the germline V gene are SNHLY and FYNNEI. CDR3 amino acids: CASTENLAGVSYNKQFF. CDR3 in DNA: TGTGCCAGCACCGAAAATTTAGCGGGCGTGTCCTACAATAAGCAGTTCTTC. Filled out from reference TRBV2 and TRBJ2-1, the complete variable domain reads EPEVTQTPSHQVTQMGQEVILRCVPISNHLYFYWYRQILGQKVEFLVSFYNNEISEKSEIFDDQFSVERPDGSNFTLKIRSTKLEDSAMYFCASTENLAGVSYNKQFFGPGTRLTVL.